The TCR beta chain under discussion was sequenced for a study of blood T cell repertoires in COVID-19. Study as a whole: Collection of acute and convalescent COVID-19 samples took place in the United States, Italy and Spain. T cells, B-cell-depleted T cells, or PBMCs provided the cDNA or gDNA that served as material.

Generated by immunoSEQ multiplex PCR, the TCRdb table keeps only in-frame clones and is missing some. Of hundreds of thousands of clones in the sample, less than 85% were seen once. Participants' own reports of clinical history determined their cohort assignment. Unmatched junction bases numbered 3, after V lost 6 bases and J lost 5 bases. CDR1 is MDHEN and CDR2 is SYDVKM in the germline V gene. This CDR3 contains 12 residues. The V and J genes are TRBV28 and TRBJ1-1; 7 nucleotides line up with TRBD1. The sequence came from a woman in her fifties or sixties who had recovered from COVID-19. The material sequenced was PBMCs or T cells enriched from blood (not recorded which). CDR3 sequence: CASRDRVTEAFF. The CDR3 DNA reads TGTGCCAGCAGAGACAGGGTTACTGAAGCTTTCTTT.